This T cell receptor (beta chain) was obtained from a study of blood T cell repertoires in COVID-19. Background on the study: Samples came from the United States, Italy and Spain, spanning acute and convalescent COVID-19. PBMCs, B-cell-depleted T cells, or T cells provided the cDNA or gDNA that made up the material.

Trimming cost V 1 base and J 2 bases, with 8 bases left between them. Germline CDR1 and CDR2: PRHDT and FYEKMQ (reference sequence). The CDR3 has 14 residues. In the original analysis: Reference gene primers were amplified, and this amplification served to estimate nucleated cell counts. Assay: immunoSEQ multiplex PCR; the TCRdb copy retains only in-frame clones and omits some. The DNA was the basis for D and trimming; V, J and clone size are from that table. The sample comprises approximately 110,000 clones, around nine tenths of which are singletons, and almost 8.5% rests with the top ten. This TCR derives from a woman in her sixties or seventies who had recovered from COVID-19. V is TRBV13 and J is TRBJ2-5; a weak D match, TRBD1 (5 bases). Sequenced input: peripheral blood. In nucleotides, the CDR3 is TGTGCCAGCAGCTTAGAAGCAGGGCAAGAGACCCAGTACTTC. This sequence encodes CASSLEAGQETQYF. The full variable domain, its missing parts supplied by reference TRBV13 and TRBJ2-5, is AAGVIQSPRHLIKEKRETATLKCYPIPRHDTVYWYQQGPGQDPQFLISFYEKMQSDKGSIPDRFSAQQFSDYHSELNMSSLELGDSALYFCASSLEAGQETQYFGPGTRLLVL.